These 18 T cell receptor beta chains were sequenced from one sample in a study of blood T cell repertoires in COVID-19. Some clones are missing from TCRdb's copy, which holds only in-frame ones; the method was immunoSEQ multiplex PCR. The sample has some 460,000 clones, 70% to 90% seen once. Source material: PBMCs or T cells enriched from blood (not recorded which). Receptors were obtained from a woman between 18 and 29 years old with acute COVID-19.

The CDR3 bases are TGTGCCAGCAGCTCGTTGAGGACTAGCACATCCTCGGGGAATGAGCAGTTCTTC. This sequence encodes CASSSLRTSTSSGNEQFF. This chain joins TRBV5-4 and TRBJ2-1, with 8 bases aligning to TRBD2. V was pared by 3 bases and J by 7 bases, with 18 bases of the junction left unmatched. The germline CDR1 and CDR2 sequences are SGHNT and YYREEE (reference sequence). The CDR3 runs to 18 residues.

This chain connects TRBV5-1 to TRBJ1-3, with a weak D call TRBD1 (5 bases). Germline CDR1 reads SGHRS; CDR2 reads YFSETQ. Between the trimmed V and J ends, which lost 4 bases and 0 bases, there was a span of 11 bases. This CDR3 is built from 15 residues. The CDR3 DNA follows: TGCGCCAGCAGCGGAACAGGAAGCTCTGGAAACACCATATATTTT. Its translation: CASSGTGSSGNTIYF.

CDR3 bases: TGTGCCTGGAGTGGGGACAGGGGACATAACAATCAGCCCCAGCATTTT. This codes for CAWSGDRGHNNQPQHF. This chain uses TRBV30 with TRBJ1-5; 10 bases fit TRBD1. Unmatched junction bases numbered 6, after V lost 1 base and J lost 3 bases. The CDR3 has 16 amino acids. In germline, CDR1 is GTSNPN, CDR2 SVGIG (reference sequence). Variable domain in full (rest from reference TRBV30 and TRBJ1-5): SQTIHQWPATLVQPVGSPLSLECTVEGTSNPNLYWYRQAAGRGLQLLFYSVGIGQISSEVPQNLSASRPQDRQFILSSKKLLLSDSGFYLCAWSGDRGHNNQPQHFGDGTRLSIL.

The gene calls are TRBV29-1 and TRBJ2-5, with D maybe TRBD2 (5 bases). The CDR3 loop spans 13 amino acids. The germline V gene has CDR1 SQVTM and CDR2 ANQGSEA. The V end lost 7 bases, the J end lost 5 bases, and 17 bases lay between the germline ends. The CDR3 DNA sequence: TGCAGCGCTGGTGGACGGGGATCGGAGACCCAGTACTTC. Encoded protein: CSAGGRGSETQYF.

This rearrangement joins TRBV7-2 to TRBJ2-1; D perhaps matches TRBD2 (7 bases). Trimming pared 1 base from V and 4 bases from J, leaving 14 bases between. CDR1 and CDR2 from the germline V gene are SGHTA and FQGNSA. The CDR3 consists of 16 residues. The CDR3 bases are TGTGCCAGCAGCTTAGTTGGCGGGGGCACTTACAATGAGCAGTTCTTC. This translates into CASSLVGGGTYNEQFF.

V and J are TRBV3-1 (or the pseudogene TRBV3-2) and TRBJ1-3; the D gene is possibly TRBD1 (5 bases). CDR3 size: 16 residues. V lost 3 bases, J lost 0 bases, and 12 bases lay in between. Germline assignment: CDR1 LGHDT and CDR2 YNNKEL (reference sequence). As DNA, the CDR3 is TGTGCCAGCAGCCAGGCAGGGATTCACTCTGGAAACACCATATATTTT. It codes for CASSQAGIHSGNTIYF.

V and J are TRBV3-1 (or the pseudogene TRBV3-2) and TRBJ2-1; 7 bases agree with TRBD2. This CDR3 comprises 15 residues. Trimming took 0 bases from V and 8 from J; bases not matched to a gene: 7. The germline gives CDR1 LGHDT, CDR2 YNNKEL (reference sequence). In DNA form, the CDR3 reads TGTGCCAGCAGCCAAGAGGGCGGGAGATTGGATGAGCAGTTCTTC. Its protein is CASSQEGGRLDEQFF.

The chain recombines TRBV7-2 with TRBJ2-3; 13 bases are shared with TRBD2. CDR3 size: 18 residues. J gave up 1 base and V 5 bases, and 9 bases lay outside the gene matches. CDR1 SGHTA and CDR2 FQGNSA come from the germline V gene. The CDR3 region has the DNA TGTGCCAGCAGCGGGGGACTAGCGGGAATTTTTGGCACAGATACGCAGTATTTT. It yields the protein CASSGGLAGIFGTDTQYF. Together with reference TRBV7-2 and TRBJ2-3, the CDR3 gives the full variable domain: GAGVSQSPSNKVTEKGKDVELRCDPISGHTALYWYRQSLGQGLEFLIYFQGNSAPDKSGLPSDRFSAERTGGSVSTLTIQRTQQEDSAVYLCASSGGLAGIFGTDTQYFGPGTRLTVL.

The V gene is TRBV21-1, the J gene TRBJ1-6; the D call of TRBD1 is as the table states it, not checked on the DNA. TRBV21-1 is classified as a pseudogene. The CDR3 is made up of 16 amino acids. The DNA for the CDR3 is TGTGCCAGCAGCAGCAGGGGGCGCGCCCAAAATTCACCCCTCCACTTT. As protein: CASSSRGRAQNSPLHF.

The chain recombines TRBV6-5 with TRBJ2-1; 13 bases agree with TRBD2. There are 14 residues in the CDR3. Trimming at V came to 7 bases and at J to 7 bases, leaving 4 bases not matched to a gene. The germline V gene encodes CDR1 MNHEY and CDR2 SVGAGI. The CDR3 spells CASTRLAGGNEQFF. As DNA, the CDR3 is TGTGCCAGCACAAGACTAGCGGGGGGAAATGAGCAGTTCTTC.

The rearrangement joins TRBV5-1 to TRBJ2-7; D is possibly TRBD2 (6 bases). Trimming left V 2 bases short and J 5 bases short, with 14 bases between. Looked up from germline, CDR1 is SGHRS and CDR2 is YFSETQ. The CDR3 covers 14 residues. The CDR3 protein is CASSFRRGEDEQYF. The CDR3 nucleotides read TGCGCCAGCAGCTTTCGGAGGGGCGAGGACGAGCAGTACTTC.

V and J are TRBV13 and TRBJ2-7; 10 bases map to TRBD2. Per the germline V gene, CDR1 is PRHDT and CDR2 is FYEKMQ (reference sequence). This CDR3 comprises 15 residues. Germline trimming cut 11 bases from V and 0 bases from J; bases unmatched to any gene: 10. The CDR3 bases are TGTGCCGTGGCGCTAGCGGGAGTAGTCTCCTACGAGCAGTACTTC. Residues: CAVALAGVVSYEQYF.

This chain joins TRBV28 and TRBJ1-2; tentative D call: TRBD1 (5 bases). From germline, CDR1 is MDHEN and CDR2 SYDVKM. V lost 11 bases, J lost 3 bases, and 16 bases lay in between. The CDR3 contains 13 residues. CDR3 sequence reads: CAADHGGYYGYTF. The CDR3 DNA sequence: TGTGCCGCTGATCATGGGGGGTACTATGGCTACACCTTC.

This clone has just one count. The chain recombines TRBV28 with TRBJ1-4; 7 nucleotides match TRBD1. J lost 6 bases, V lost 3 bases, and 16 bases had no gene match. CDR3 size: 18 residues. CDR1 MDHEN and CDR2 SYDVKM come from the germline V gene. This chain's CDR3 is CASSFTVKRGREDEKLFF. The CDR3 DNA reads TGTGCCAGCAGTTTCACGGTGAAAAGGGGGCGAGAGGATGAAAAACTGTTTTTT.

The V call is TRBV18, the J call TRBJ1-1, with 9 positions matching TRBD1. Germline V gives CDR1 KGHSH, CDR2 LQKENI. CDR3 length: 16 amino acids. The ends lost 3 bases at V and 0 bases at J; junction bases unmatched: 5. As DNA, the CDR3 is TGTGCCAGCTCACCCGGGACAGGGCACTTGAACACTGAAGCTTTCTTT. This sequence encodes CASSPGTGHLNTEAFF.

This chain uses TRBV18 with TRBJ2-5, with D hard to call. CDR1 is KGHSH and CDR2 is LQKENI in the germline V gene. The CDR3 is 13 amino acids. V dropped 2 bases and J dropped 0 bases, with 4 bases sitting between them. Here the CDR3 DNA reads TGTGCCAGCTCACCATCGGACCAAGAGACCCAGTACTTC. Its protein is CASSPSDQETQYF.

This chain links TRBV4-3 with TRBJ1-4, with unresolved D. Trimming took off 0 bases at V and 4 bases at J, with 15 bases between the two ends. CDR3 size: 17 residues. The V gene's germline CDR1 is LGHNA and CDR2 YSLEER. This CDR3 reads CASSQDQNPGDNEKLFF. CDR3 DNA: TGCGCCAGCAGCCAAGATCAGAATCCCGGGGATAATGAAAAACTGTTTTTT.

CDR3: CASIQNTEAFF. DNA for the CDR3: TGTGCCAGCATTCAGAACACTGAAGCTTTCTTT. This chain connects TRBV6-5 to TRBJ1-1; D is unclear. The CDR3 totals 11 residues. Germline-derived CDR1 and CDR2 are MNHEY and SVGAGI. V was shortened by 7 bases and J by 1 base, with 4 bases between the two germline ends.